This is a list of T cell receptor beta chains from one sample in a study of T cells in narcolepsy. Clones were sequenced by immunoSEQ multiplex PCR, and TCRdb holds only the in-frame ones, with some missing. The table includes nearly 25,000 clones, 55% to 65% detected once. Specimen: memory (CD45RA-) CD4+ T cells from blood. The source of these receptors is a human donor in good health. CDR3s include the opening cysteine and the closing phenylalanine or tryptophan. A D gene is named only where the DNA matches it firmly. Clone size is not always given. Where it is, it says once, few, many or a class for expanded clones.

CDR3 protein: CASSWGDTEAFF
CDR3 DNA: TGTGCCAGCAGTTGGGGGGACACTGAAGCTTTCTTT
J gene: TRBJ1-1
V gene: TRBV6-5
D gene: NA
clone size: NA

CDR3 protein: CAWSALGTGNEQFF
CDR3 DNA: TGTGCCTGGAGTGCTCTAGGGACAGGGAATGAGCAGTTCTTC
J gene: TRBJ2-1
V gene: TRBV30
D gene: TRBD1
clone size: NA

CDR3 protein: CAWTGRATNEKLFF
CDR3 DNA: TGTGCCTGGACGGGTCGAGCAACTAATGAAAAACTGTTTTTT
J gene: TRBJ1-4
V gene: TRBV30
D gene: NA
clone size: NA

CDR3 protein: CASSPQMGAEKLFF
CDR3 DNA: TGTGCCAGCTCACCTCAGATGGGTGCTGAAAAACTGTTTTTT
J gene: TRBJ1-4
V gene: TRBV18
D gene: NA
clone size: NA

CDR3 protein: CATSRDTTTQETQYF
CDR3 DNA: TGTGCCACCAGCAGAGATACGACTACCCAAGAGACCCAGTACTTC
J gene: TRBJ2-5
V gene: TRBV15
D gene: NA
clone size: few

CDR3 protein: CASSDTPRRGYTF
CDR3 DNA: TGTGCCAGCAGTGACACACCCAGGAGAGGCTACACCTTC
J gene: TRBJ1-2
V gene: TRBV6-1
D gene: NA
clone size: NA

CDR3 protein: CASSSGTSPNQPQHF
CDR3 DNA: TGTGCCAGCAGTTCTGGGACATCCCCCAATCAGCCCCAGCATTTT
J gene: TRBJ1-5
V gene: TRBV6-6
D gene: NA
clone size: NA

CDR3 protein: CASSFKREGHEQYF
CDR3 DNA: TGTGCCAGCAGCTTTAAGAGGGAGGGCCACGAGCAGTACTTC
J gene: TRBJ2-7
V gene: TRBV7-6
D gene: TRBD2
clone size: once

CDR3 protein: CASQVNRGQQETQYF
CDR3 DNA: TGTGCCAGCCAGGTCAACAGGGGGCAGCAAGAGACCCAGTACTTC
J gene: TRBJ2-5
V gene: TRBV6-1
D gene: TRBD1
clone size: NA

CDR3 protein: CASSGTAETQYF
CDR3 DNA: TGTGCCAGCAGTGGGACGGCGGAGACCCAGTACTTC
J gene: TRBJ2-5
V gene: TRBV2
D gene: NA
clone size: once

CDR3 protein: CASSPKNTGELFF
CDR3 DNA: TGTGCCAGCAGCCCCAAGAACACCGGGGAGCTGTTTTTT
J gene: TRBJ2-2
V gene: TRBV7-8
D gene: NA
clone size: NA

CDR3 protein: CASSDNSEADTQYF
CDR3 DNA: TGTGCCAGCAGTGACAATTCAGAGGCGGATACGCAGTATTTT
J gene: TRBJ2-3
V gene: TRBV6-4
D gene: NA
clone size: NA

CDR3 protein: CAAARRTATGELFF
CDR3 DNA: TGTGCAGCAGCACGTCGGACTGCTACCGGGGAGCTGTTTTTT
J gene: TRBJ2-2
V gene: TRBV6-5
D gene: NA
clone size: NA

CDR3 protein: CASSVFAGGAETQYF
CDR3 DNA: TGTGCCAGCAGTGTTTTCGCAGGGGGCGCGGAGACCCAGTACTTC
J gene: TRBJ2-5
V gene: TRBV2
D gene: TRBD1
clone size: NA

CDR3 protein: CASRLTGNTDTQYF
CDR3 DNA: TGTGCCAGCAGGTTGACAGGAAACACAGATACGCAGTATTTT
J gene: TRBJ2-3
V gene: TRBV5-6
D gene: NA
clone size: NA

CDR3 protein: CASRRWDSPETQYF
CDR3 DNA: TGTGCCAGCAGAAGGTGGGACAGCCCGGAGACCCAGTACTTC
J gene: TRBJ2-5
V gene: TRBV5-4
D gene: TRBD1
clone size: NA

CDR3 protein: CASSSLGGQPQHF
CDR3 DNA: TGTGCCAGCAGTTCCCTCGGAGGGCAGCCCCAGCATTTT
J gene: TRBJ1-5
V gene: TRBV6-5
D gene: NA
clone size: NA

CDR3 protein: CSVEGQGKVGYTF
CDR3 DNA: TGCAGCGTTGAAGGCCAGGGAAAGGTCGGCTACACCTTC
J gene: TRBJ1-2
V gene: TRBV29-1
D gene: NA
clone size: once

CDR3 protein: CASSLDPRGYNEQFF
CDR3 DNA: TGTGCCAGCAGCTTAGATCCGAGGGGCTACAATGAGCAGTTCTTC
J gene: TRBJ2-1
V gene: TRBV11-2
D gene: NA
clone size: NA

CDR3 protein: CASSRPNTEAFF
CDR3 DNA: TGTGCCAGTAGTCGCCCTAACACTGAAGCTTTCTTT
J gene: TRBJ1-1
V gene: TRBV19
D gene: NA
clone size: NA

CDR3 protein: CASSKTSGTANSPLHF
CDR3 DNA: TGTGCCAGCAGCAAGACCTCCGGGACAGCAAATTCACCCCTCCACTTT
J gene: TRBJ1-6
V gene: TRBV7-9
D gene: TRBD1
clone size: NA

CDR3 protein: CSVEASVQETQYF
CDR3 DNA: TGCAGCGTTGAGGCGTCAGTTCAAGAGACCCAGTACTTC
J gene: TRBJ2-5
V gene: TRBV29-1
D gene: NA
clone size: few

CDR3 protein: CATRRTVNTEAFF
CDR3 DNA: TGTGCCACCCGCCGAACCGTGAACACTGAAGCTTTCTTT
J gene: TRBJ1-1
V gene: TRBV6-6
D gene: NA
clone size: few

CDR3 protein: CASSRHTSGEQFF
CDR3 DNA: TGTGCCAGCAGCCGACATACTAGTGGTGAGCAGTTCTTC
J gene: TRBJ2-1
V gene: TRBV14
D gene: NA
clone size: NA

CDR3 protein: CASSLRGASQETQYF
CDR3 DNA: TGCGCCAGCAGCTTGCGCGGGGCGTCCCAAGAGACCCAGTACTTC
J gene: TRBJ2-5
V gene: TRBV5-1
D gene: NA
clone size: NA

CDR3 protein: CASSLDGLSSEQFF
CDR3 DNA: TGTGCTAGCAGCTTAGATGGCCTTTCTTCTGAGCAGTTCTTC
J gene: TRBJ2-1
V gene: TRBV7-7
D gene: NA
clone size: NA

CDR3 protein: CATAGGGGEKLFF
CDR3 DNA: TGTGCCACCGCGGGCGGTGGCGGTGAAAAACTGTTTTTT
J gene: TRBJ1-4
V gene: TRBV19
D gene: NA
clone size: few

CDR3 protein: CASSPPGTGYTF
CDR3 DNA: TGTGCCAGCAGCCCCCCAGGGACCGGCTACACCTTC
J gene: TRBJ1-2
V gene: TRBV13
D gene: NA
clone size: NA

CDR3 protein: CASSQTGNVPESEGGYTF
CDR3 DNA: TGCGCCAGCAGCCAAACAGGGAACGTGCCGGAGTCAGAGGGTGGCTACACCTTC
J gene: TRBJ1-2
V gene: TRBV5-1
D gene: NA
clone size: NA

CDR3 protein: CASSYTQGTGNSPLHF
CDR3 DNA: TGTGCCAGCAGTTACACGCAGGGGACAGGGAATTCACCCCTCCACTTT
J gene: TRBJ1-6
V gene: TRBV6-5
D gene: TRBD1
clone size: NA

CDR3 protein: CASSKRLAGLTDTQYF
CDR3 DNA: TGTGCCAGCAGCAAAAGACTAGCGGGGCTCACAGATACGCAGTATTTT
J gene: TRBJ2-3
V gene: TRBV21-1
D gene: NA
clone size: NA

CDR3 protein: CASSRWALREFGNTIYF
CDR3 DNA: TGCGCCAGCAGCCGGTGGGCCCTTAGGGAGTTCGGAAACACCATATATTTT
J gene: TRBJ1-3
V gene: TRBV5-1
D gene: NA
clone size: few

CDR3 protein: CASSSHSGRSSYEQYF
CDR3 DNA: TGTGCCAGCAGCTCCCATAGCGGGAGGTCCTCCTACGAGCAGTACTTC
J gene: TRBJ2-7
V gene: TRBV5-5
D gene: TRBD2
clone size: NA